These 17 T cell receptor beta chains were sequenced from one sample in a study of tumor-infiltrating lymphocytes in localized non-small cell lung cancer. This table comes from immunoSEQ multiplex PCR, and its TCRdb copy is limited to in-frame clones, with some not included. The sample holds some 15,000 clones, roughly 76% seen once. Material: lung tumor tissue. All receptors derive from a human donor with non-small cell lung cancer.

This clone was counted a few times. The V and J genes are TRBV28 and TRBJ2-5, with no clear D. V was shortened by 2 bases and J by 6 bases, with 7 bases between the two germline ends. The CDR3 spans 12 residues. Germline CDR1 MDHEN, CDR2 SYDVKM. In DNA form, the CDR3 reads TGTGCCAGCAGTTTAGGTGGGAAGACCCAGTACTTC. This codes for CASSLGGKTQYF.

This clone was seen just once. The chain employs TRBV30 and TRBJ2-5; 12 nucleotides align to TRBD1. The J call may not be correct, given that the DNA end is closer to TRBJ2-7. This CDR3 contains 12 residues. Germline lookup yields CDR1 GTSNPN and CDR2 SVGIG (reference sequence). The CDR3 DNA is TGTGCCTGGGGGACAGGGGGCGGCGAGCAGTACTTC. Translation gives CAWGTGGGEQYF.

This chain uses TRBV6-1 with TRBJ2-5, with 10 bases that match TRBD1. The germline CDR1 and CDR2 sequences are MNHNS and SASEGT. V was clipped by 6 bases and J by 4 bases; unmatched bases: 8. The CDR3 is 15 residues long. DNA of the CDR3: TGTGCCAGCAGCGGGGGGACAGGGGTTGTAGAGACCCAGTACTTC. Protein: CASSGGTGVVETQYF.

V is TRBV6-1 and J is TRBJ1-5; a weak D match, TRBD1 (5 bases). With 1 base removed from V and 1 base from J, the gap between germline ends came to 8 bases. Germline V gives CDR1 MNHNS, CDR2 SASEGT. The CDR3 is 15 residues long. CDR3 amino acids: CASSEVGGSNQPQHF. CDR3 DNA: TGTGCCAGCAGTGAAGTCGGGGGAAGCAATCAGCCCCAGCATTTT.

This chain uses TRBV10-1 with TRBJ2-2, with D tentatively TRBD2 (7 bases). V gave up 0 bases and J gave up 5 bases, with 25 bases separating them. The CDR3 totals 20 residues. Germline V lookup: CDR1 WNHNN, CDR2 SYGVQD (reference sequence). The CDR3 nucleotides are TGCGCCAGCAGTGAGTCGGGGGGCTCTTATCGGACTAGTCGGACCGGGGAGCTGTTTTTT. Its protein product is CASSESGGSYRTSRTGELFF.

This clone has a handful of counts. This CDR3 reads CASSRTGGTGELFF. The CDR3 DNA sequence: TGTGCCAGCAGCCGGACAGGGGGCACCGGGGAGCTGTTTTTT. The J gene is TRBJ2-2, the V gene TRBV7-3; 10 bases fit TRBD1. This CDR3 is 14 amino acids long. The J segment lost 4 bases and the V segment lost 5 bases, leaving 1 base of the junction unmatched. Germline V CDR1 and CDR2: SGHTA, FQGTGA.

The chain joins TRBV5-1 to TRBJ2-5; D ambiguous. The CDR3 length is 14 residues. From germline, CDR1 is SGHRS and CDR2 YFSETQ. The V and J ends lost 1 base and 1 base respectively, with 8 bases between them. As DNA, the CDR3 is TGCGCCAGCAGCTTGACCGCCGCCCAAGAGACCCAGTACTTC. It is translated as CASSLTAAQETQYF.

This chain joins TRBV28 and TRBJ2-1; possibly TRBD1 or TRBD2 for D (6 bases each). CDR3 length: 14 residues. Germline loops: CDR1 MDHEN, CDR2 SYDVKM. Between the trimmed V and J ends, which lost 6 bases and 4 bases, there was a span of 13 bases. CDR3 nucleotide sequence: TGTGCCAGCAGAAGAGGGGGGTCGTACAATGAGCAGTTCTTC. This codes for CASRRGGSYNEQFF.

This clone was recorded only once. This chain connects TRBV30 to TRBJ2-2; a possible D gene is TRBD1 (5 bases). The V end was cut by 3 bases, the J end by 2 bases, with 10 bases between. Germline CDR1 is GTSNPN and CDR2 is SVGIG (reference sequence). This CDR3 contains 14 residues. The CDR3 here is CAWSMDKNTGELFF. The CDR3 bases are TGTGCCTGGAGCATGGACAAAAACACCGGGGAGCTGTTTTTT. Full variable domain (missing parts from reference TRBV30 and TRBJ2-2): SQTIHQWPATLVQPVGSPLSLECTVEGTSNPNLYWYRQAAGRGLQLLFYSVGIGQISSEVPQNLSASRPQDRQFILSSKKLLLSDSGFYLCAWSMDKNTGELFFGEGSRLTVL.

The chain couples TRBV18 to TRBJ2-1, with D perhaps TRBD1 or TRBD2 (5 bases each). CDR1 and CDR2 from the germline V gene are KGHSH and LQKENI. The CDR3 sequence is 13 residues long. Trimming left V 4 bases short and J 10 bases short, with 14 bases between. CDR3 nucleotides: TGTGCCAGCTCACGGGGGACCGACCACGAGCAGTTCTTC. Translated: CASSRGTDHEQFF.

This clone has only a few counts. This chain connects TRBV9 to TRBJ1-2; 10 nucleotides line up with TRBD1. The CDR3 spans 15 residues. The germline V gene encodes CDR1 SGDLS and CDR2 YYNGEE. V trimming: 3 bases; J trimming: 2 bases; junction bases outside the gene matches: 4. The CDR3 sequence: CASSGQGAMNYGYTF. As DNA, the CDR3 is TGTGCCAGCAGCGGACAGGGGGCAATGAACTATGGCTACACCTTC.

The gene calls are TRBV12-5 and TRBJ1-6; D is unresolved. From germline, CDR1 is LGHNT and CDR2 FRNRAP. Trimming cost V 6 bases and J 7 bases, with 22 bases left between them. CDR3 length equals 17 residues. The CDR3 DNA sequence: TGTGCTAGTGGCCAACCCCCACCCGGGCAGAAAAATTCACCCCTCCACTTT. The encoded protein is CASGQPPPGQKNSPLHF.

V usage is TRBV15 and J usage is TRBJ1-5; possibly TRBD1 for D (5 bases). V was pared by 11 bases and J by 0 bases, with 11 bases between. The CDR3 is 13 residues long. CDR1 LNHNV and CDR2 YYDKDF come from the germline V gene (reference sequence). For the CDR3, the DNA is TGTGCCGCGGGGGGGGTTAGCAATCAGCCCCAGCATTTT. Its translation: CAAGGVSNQPQHF.

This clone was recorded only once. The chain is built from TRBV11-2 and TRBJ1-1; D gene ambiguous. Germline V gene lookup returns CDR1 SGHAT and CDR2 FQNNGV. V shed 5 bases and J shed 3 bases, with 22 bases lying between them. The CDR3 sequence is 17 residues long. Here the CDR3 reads CASSKTGRAPQHTEAFF. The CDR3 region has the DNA TGTGCCAGCAGCAAAACCGGGCGGGCCCCCCAGCACACTGAAGCTTTCTTT.

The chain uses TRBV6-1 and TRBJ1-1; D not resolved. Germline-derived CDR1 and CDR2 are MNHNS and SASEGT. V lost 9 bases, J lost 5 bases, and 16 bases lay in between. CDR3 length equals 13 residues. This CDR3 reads CASSSGVATEAFF. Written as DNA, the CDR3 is TGTGCCAGTTCCTCGGGAGTGGCGACTGAAGCTTTCTTT.

The chain's CDR3 is CASSPYSGTKETQYF. CDR3 sequence (DNA): TGTGCCAGCAGCCCCTACTCAGGGACGAAAGAGACCCAGTACTTC. J is TRBJ2-5 and V is TRBV6-5, with D perhaps assigned TRBD1 or TRBD2 (5 bases each). Germline assignment: CDR1 MNHEY and CDR2 SVGAGI. The CDR3 runs to 15 residues. Trimming left V 6 bases short and J 3 bases short, with 17 bases between.

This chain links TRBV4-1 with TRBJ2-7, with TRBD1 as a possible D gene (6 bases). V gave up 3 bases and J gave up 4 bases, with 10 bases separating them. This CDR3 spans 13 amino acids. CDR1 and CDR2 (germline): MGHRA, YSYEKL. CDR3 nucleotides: TGCGCCAGCAGCCATTCCAGGGGTTACGAGCAGTACTTC. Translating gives CASSHSRGYEQYF.